Sequencing of this T cell receptor beta chain was carried out in a study of T cell responses to AZD1222 COVID-19 vaccine. Profiled with immunoSEQ multiplex PCR; TCRdb holds only in-frame clones, not every one. The table records some 99,000 clones, about 88% of them present only once. CDR3 length: 16 amino acids. V lost 0 bases and J lost 2, with 13 bases in between. CDR1 is MGHRA and CDR2 is YSYEKL in the germline V gene. This chain connects TRBV4-1 to TRBJ1-2, with a weak D call TRBD1 (6 bases). This sequence was found in an adult in good health. The starting material was peripheral blood, obtained on day 0 of AZD1222 vaccination. The CDR3 region is CASSQDFGGGNYGYTF. CDR3 in DNA: TGCGCCAGCAGCCAAGATTTCGGGGGCGGCAACTATGGCTACACCTTC.